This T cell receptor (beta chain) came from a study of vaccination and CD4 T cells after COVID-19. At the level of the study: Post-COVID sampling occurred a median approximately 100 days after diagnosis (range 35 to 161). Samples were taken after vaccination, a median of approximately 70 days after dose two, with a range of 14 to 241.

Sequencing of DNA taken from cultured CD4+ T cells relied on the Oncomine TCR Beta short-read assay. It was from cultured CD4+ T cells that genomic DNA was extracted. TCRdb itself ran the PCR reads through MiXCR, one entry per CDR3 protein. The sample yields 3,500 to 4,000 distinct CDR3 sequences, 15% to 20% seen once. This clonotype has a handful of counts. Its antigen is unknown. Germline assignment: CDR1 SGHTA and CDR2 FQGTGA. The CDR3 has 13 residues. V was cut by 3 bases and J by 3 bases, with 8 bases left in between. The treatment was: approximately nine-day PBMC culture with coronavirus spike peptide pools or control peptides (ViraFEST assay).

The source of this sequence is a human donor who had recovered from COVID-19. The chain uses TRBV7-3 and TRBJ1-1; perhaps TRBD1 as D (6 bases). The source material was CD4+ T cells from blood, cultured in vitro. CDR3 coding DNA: TGTGCCAGCAGCTTGAGGACAGACACTGAAGCTTTCTTT. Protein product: CASSLRTDTEAFF.